These 9 T cell receptor beta chains originate from one sample sequenced in a study of regulatory T cells in long-lasting Graves disease. Time point specified: persistent/refractory GD, antithyroid drugs over 5 years with positive TRAb. Scientists built the TCR library using RNA that was extracted from PBMCs. Building the TCR beta libraries relied on iRepertoire HTBI primers, and CDR3 regions underwent Arm-PCR. Each CDR3 protein gets one entry after TCRdb re-called the multiplex PCR reads with MiXCR. The sample records about 660,000 distinct CDR3 sequences, around 32% being singletons. The specimen was peripheral blood mononuclear cells (PBMCs), collected when the disease was refractory, from a patient treated with antithyroid drugs. These TCRs come from a female donor with Graves disease.

This clonotype was seen more than once but under ten times. This sequence joins TRBV28 and TRBJ1-1; a possible D gene is TRBD1 (5 bases). The CDR3 has 16 amino acids. V was trimmed by 2 bases and J by 2 bases, leaving 15 bases between them. CDR1 and CDR2 from the germline V gene are MDHEN and SYDVKM. CDR3: CASSLPLGGDNTEAFF. CDR3 nucleotide sequence: TGTGCCAGCAGTTTACCCCTCGGGGGGGATAACACTGAAGCTTTCTTT.

This clonotype was detected only a few times. The V gene is TRBV20-1, the J gene TRBJ1-2; possible D gene TRBD1, 6 bases. With 5 bases removed from V and 2 bases from J, the gap between germline ends came to 9 bases. The germline V gene encodes CDR1 DFQATT and CDR2 SNEGSKA (reference sequence). This CDR3 has 12 residues. CDR3 in DNA: TGCAGTGCTGCAGGGGAGAACTATGGCTACACCTTC. Protein: CSAAGENYGYTF.

The chain is built from TRBV20-1 and TRBJ2-4; 9 bases match TRBD2. J was trimmed by 0 bases and V by 0 bases; bases with no gene match: 9. The germline gives CDR1 DFQATT, CDR2 SNEGSKA (reference sequence). The CDR3 loop spans 18 amino acids. This CDR3 reads CSARDQLSGGIAKNIQYF. Here the CDR3 DNA reads TGCAGTGCTAGAGATCAGTTGAGCGGGGGGATAGCCAAAAACATTCAGTACTTC.

V gene TRBV6-1 combines with J gene TRBJ2-7; 8 bases line up with TRBD1. Germline CDR1 reads MNHNS; CDR2 reads SASEGT. The CDR3 contains 15 residues. V lost 5 bases to trimming and J lost 0 bases; unmatched junction nucleotides: 6. The CDR3 spells CASSPLDRASYEQYF. The CDR3 DNA follows: TGTGCCAGCAGTCCCCTGGACAGGGCCTCCTACGAGCAGTACTTC.

The rearrangement links TRBV30 to TRBJ1-5; D gene unclear. V dropped 2 bases and J dropped 1 base, with 12 bases sitting between them. This CDR3 has 15 amino acids. CDR1 is GTSNPN and CDR2 is SVGIG in the germline V gene (reference sequence). The CDR3 spells CAWSPPRPSNQPQHF. CDR3 sequence (DNA): TGTGCCTGGAGTCCCCCGCGGCCGAGCAATCAGCCCCAGCATTTT. The full variable domain, completed using reference TRBV30 and TRBJ1-5, is SQTIHQWPATLVQPVGSPLSLECTVEGTSNPNLYWYRQAAGRGLQLLFYSVGIGQISSEVPQNLSASRPQDRQFILSSKKLLLSDSGFYLCAWSPPRPSNQPQHFGDGTRLSIL.

On this clonotype itself: Just one base apart from a much larger clone, this may be a read error. The chain joins TRBV28 to TRBJ1-2; D ambiguous. V was clipped by 6 bases and J by 5 bases, with 19 bases between them. The CDR3 is 15 amino acids. The germline V gene has CDR1 MDHEN and CDR2 SYDVKM. The CDR3 sequence is CASSPEVQSRYGYTF. The CDR3 DNA is TGTGCCAGCAGCCCCGAGGTTCAGAGTCGTTATGGCTACACCTTC.

This clonotype was picked up a small number of times. CDR3 sequence (DNA): TGCGCCAGCAGCCAATTATTAGCGGGATACGAGCAGTACTTC. Residues: CASSQLLAGYEQYF. The rearrangement uses TRBV4-1 and TRBJ2-7; 8 bases align to TRBD2. The CDR3 runs 14 residues. V was clipped by 2 bases and J by 4 bases; unmatched bases: 4. Germline V gives CDR1 MGHRA, CDR2 YSYEKL.

The chain couples TRBV4-1 to TRBJ1-4; 7 bases line up with TRBD1. This CDR3 has 14 amino acids. The junction had 8 bases not matched to a gene; V was cut back by 6 bases and J by 7 bases. Per the germline V gene, CDR1 is MGHRA and CDR2 is YSYEKL. This CDR3 reads CASRPTGFGEKLFF. CDR3 sequence (DNA): TGCGCCAGCAGACCGACAGGGTTTGGTGAAAAACTGTTTTTT.

The rearrangement links TRBV19 to TRBJ2-1; 10 bases fit TRBD2. Germline CDR1 reads LNHDA; CDR2 reads SQIVND (reference sequence). CDR3 length: 15 amino acids. The junction had 1 base not matched to a gene; V was cut back by 1 base and J by 4 bases. CDR3 DNA sequence: TGTGCCAGTAGTATAGGGACTAGCGGTTACAATGAGCAGTTCTTC. Protein: CASSIGTSGYNEQFF.